Listed here are 28 T cell receptor beta chains from one sample, sequenced in a study of spatial heterogeneity in lung cancer. Time point defined: sample taken at primary tumor resection. Whole RNA from tumor, nontumor lung or frozen PBMC was sequenced unsorted. TCRdb re-derived calls from the 5' RACE reads in MiXCR, one entry per CDR3 protein. This table holds some 3,500 distinct CDR3 sequences, approximately 30% found once. Source: normal lung tissue next to the tumor, taken at surgery. The origin of the receptors is a male donor with early-stage non-small cell lung cancer.

Sample share makes this clonotype medium-sized (0.01 to 0.1%). The rearrangement uses TRBV28 and TRBJ1-1; the D is unclear. Germline V gives CDR1 MDHEN, CDR2 SYDVKM. The ends were cut back, 6 bases at V and 5 bases at J, with 16 bases in the middle. This CDR3 is built from 14 residues. CDR3 bases: TGTGCCAGCAGCCCGGGAATACTGTGGACTGAAGCTTTCTTT. This gives the protein CASSPGILWTEAFF.

This clonotype was detected a few times. The rearrangement joins TRBV7-2 to TRBJ2-1; no clear D. Trimming cost V 1 base and J 9 bases, with 4 bases left between them. CDR1 is SGHTA and CDR2 is FQGNSA in the germline V gene. CDR3 length: 11 amino acids. Here the CDR3 DNA reads TGTGCCAGCAGCTTAGTAGTTGAGCAGTTCTTC. It yields the protein CASSLVVEQFF. The whole variable domain, filled in from reference TRBV7-2 and TRBJ2-1, reads GAGVSQSPSNKVTEKGKDVELRCDPISGHTALYWYRQSLGQGLEFLIYFQGNSAPDKSGLPSDRFSAERTGGSVSTLTIQRTQQEDSAVYLCASSLVVEQFFGPGTRLTVL.

The chain uses TRBV7-2 and TRBJ1-1; the D gene is possibly TRBD1 (5 bases). This CDR3 has 11 amino acids. In germline, CDR1 is SGHTA, CDR2 FQGNSA. V gave up 3 bases and J gave up 11 bases, with 10 bases separating them. DNA for the CDR3: TGTGCCAGCAGCTTGGGACTGACTGCTTTCTTT. Its protein product is CASSLGLTAFF.

The chain combines TRBV11-3 with TRBJ2-7, with unresolved D. V was cut by 1 base and J by 6 bases, with 7 bases left in between. CDR1 is SGHNT and CDR2 is YENEEA in the germline V gene. The CDR3 covers 12 residues. In DNA form, the CDR3 reads TGTGCCAGCAGCTTAGGGACCTCCGAGCAGTACTTC. Translation: CASSLGTSEQYF.

The gene calls are TRBV2 and TRBJ1-1; D remains unclear. The CDR3 has 12 amino acids. Germline assignment: CDR1 SNHLY and CDR2 FYNNEI. Trimming shortened V by 4 bases and J by 1 base, and 4 bases separated the two germline ends. CDR3 DNA: TGTGCCAGCAGTGGAGGGAACACTGAAGCTTTCTTT. It translates to CASSGGNTEAFF.

V usage is TRBV6-1 and J usage is TRBJ2-7, with 10 bases aligning to TRBD1. This CDR3 region has 16 residues. The trim removed 5 bases at V and 3 bases at J, leaving 10 bases unmatched. The germline V gene has CDR1 MNHNS and CDR2 SASEGT. The CDR3 sequence is CASSPRRQGADYEQYV. The DNA for the CDR3 is TGTGCCAGCAGTCCACGCAGACAGGGGGCGGACTACGAGCAGTACGTC.

This clonotype came up a few times. The chain combines TRBV7-2 with TRBJ2-5; no reliable D call. V lost 6 bases, J lost 10 bases, and 15 bases lay in between. CDR3 size: 12 residues. CDR1 is SGHTA, CDR2 FQGNSA, per germline. CDR3: CASSQNTGFQYF. Written as DNA, the CDR3 is TGTGCCAGCAGTCAAAACACGGGTTTCCAGTACTTC. Full variable domain (missing parts from reference TRBV7-2 and TRBJ2-5): GAGVSQSPSNKVTEKGKDVELRCDPISGHTALYWYRQSLGQGLEFLIYFQGNSAPDKSGLPSDRFSAERTGGSVSTLTIQRTQQEDSAVYLCASSQNTGFQYFGPGTRLLVL.

This clonotype was detected many times. This chain connects TRBV7-2 to TRBJ2-6; D call uncertain. The ends were cut back, 5 bases at V and 1 base at J, with 3 bases in the middle. CDR1 SGHTA and CDR2 FQGNSA come from the germline V gene. The CDR3 consists of 13 residues. The CDR3 region has the DNA TGTGCCAGCAGCCAGTCTGGGGCCAACGTCCTGACTTTC. This gives the protein CASSQSGANVLTF.

In its sample, this clonotype is medium-sized (0.01 to 0.1%). The V and J genes are TRBV25-1 and TRBJ2-7, with unresolved D. Trimming took off 9 bases at V and 7 bases at J, with 34 bases between the two ends. The germline V gene has CDR1 MGHDK and CDR2 SYGVNS. The CDR3 sequence is 18 residues long. The CDR3 here is CARGPKVGSILKPNEQYV. The CDR3 bases are TGTGCCAGGGGTCCCAAGGTCGGGTCAATTTTAAAACCAAATGAGCAGTACGTC.

This clonotype rates as medium-sized. This chain joins TRBV11-2 and TRBJ2-7; D is unresolved. The V gene's germline CDR1 is SGHAT and CDR2 FQNNGV. The CDR3 is made up of 13 amino acids. The V gene lost 3 bases and the J gene lost 5 bases, with 11 bases spanning the gap. CDR3 sequence: CASSFSQDHEQYV. CDR3 DNA: TGTGCCAGCAGCTTCTCCCAGGACCACGAGCAGTACGTC.

By proportion, this clonotype is medium-sized. The V and J genes are TRBV28 and TRBJ2-7, with 10 nucleotides matching TRBD2. Germline V gene sequence: CDR1 MDHEN, CDR2 SYDVKM. CDR3 length equals 14 residues. V lost 3 bases to trimming and J lost 5 bases; unmatched junction nucleotides: 4. The CDR3 DNA is TGTGCCAGCAGTTTTGGAGCGGGGGGGCACGAGCAGTACGTC. The encoded protein is CASSFGAGGHEQYV.

The chain combines TRBV5-1 with TRBJ2-5; 14 nucleotides match TRBD2. The ends lost 4 bases at V and 1 base at J; junction bases unmatched: 6. The CDR3 consists of 17 residues. Germline CDR1 reads SGHRS; CDR2 reads YFSETQ. CDR3 loop: CASSAGLAGVSQETQYF. The CDR3 nucleotides read TGCGCCAGCAGCGCGGGACTAGCGGGAGTATCCCAAGAGACCCAGTACTTC.

This clonotype is deemed medium-sized. V usage is TRBV27 and J usage is TRBJ2-7; 7 nucleotides line up with TRBD2. The V segment lost 7 bases and the J segment 2 bases; nucleotides outside the gene matches: 20. The CDR3 is 18 amino acids. Per germline, CDR1 MNHEY and CDR2 SMNVEV (reference sequence). The CDR3 DNA is TGTGCCAGCACCAAACCGGGAGCGGGGTTTTATTTTACCTACGAGCAGTACGTC. Residues: CASTKPGAGFYFTYEQYV.

This chain joins TRBV9 and TRBJ1-4, with D perhaps TRBD1 (5 bases). V was shortened by 3 bases and J by 4 bases, with 7 bases between the two germline ends. Germline V gives CDR1 SGDLS, CDR2 YYNGEE. The CDR3 runs to 13 residues. The DNA of the CDR3 is TGTGCCAGCAGCGCAGACAGTAATGAAAAACTGTTTTTT. Its protein is CASSADSNEKLFF.

This clonotype was counted ten times or more. The rearrangement uses TRBV20-1 and TRBJ1-2, with a tentative D call TRBD1 (5 bases). The V gene lost 6 bases and the J gene lost 8 bases, with 25 bases spanning the gap. Germline V lookup: CDR1 DFQATT, CDR2 SNEGSKA (reference sequence). This CDR3 is built from 15 residues. As DNA, the CDR3 is TGCAGTGCAACCTACGTTCGTCCAGGGTCCGGCGGCTACACCTTC. Translation gives CSATYVRPGSGGYTF.

This clonotype has ten or more counts. This chain uses TRBV27 with TRBJ2-3, with 11 bases identical to TRBD2. The CDR3 has 16 residues. Germline assignment: CDR1 MNHEY and CDR2 SMNVEV (reference sequence). V lost 2 bases and J lost 5; bases outside the gene matches: 6. CDR3 in amino acids: CASSLVAGGPEDTQYF. The DNA for the CDR3 is TGTGCCAGCAGTTTAGTAGCGGGAGGGCCGGAAGATACGCAGTATTTT.

The sample holds many counts of this clonotype. V gene TRBV12-5 combines with J gene TRBJ2-5; D remains ambiguous. CDR3 length: 15 residues. The germline gives CDR1 LGHNT, CDR2 FRNRAP. The V gene lost 0 bases and the J gene lost 4 bases, with 12 bases spanning the gap. CDR3 in amino acids: CASGLVRKDRETQYF. DNA for the CDR3: TGTGCTAGTGGTTTGGTACGGAAGGATCGAGAGACCCAGTACTTC.

The CDR3 DNA is TGTGCCAGCAGCCCAACTAGCGGGAACTATGAGCAGTTCTTC. Protein: CASSPTSGNYEQFF. The V and J genes are TRBV7-2 and TRBJ2-1; TRBD2 aligns across 10 bases. The CDR3 is 14 amino acids. The junction had 6 bases not matched to a gene; V was cut back by 5 bases and J by 8 bases. CDR1 SGHTA and CDR2 FQGNSA come from the germline V gene.

The chain is built from TRBV5-1 and TRBJ2-3, with TRBD1 identical over 8 bases. The CDR3 totals 14 residues. Germline values: CDR1 SGHRS, CDR2 YFSETQ. V lost 4 bases and J lost 2; bases outside the gene matches: 3. CDR3 nucleotide sequence: TGCGCCAGCAGCGCGGGACAGGACACAGATACGCAGTATTTT. It codes for CASSAGQDTDTQYF.

This clonotype is classed as medium-sized. The chain uses TRBV2 and TRBJ1-2; tentatively, D is TRBD1 (6 bases). There are 13 residues in the CDR3. Per the germline V gene, CDR1 is SNHLY and CDR2 is FYNNEI. Trimming shortened V by 6 bases and J by 4 bases, and 12 bases separated the two germline ends. The CDR3 spells CASSRTDSYGYTF. In DNA, the CDR3 is TGTGCCAGCAGCCGGACAGATTCCTATGGCTACACCTTC.

The V call is TRBV7-9, the J call TRBJ1-1; TRBD1 might be the D (5 bases). The CDR3 has 14 amino acids. Trimming stripped 2 bases from V and 3 bases from J, with 10 bases between. Germline V lookup: CDR1 SEHNR, CDR2 FQNEAQ (reference sequence). Here the CDR3 reads CASSLHGGHTEAFF. The CDR3 DNA reads TGTGCCAGCAGCTTACATGGGGGTCACACTGAAGCTTTCTTT.

The chain links TRBV28 to TRBJ2-7; D remains unclear. Per germline, CDR1 MDHEN and CDR2 SYDVKM. Deletions cut 3 bases from V and 9 bases from J, with 9 bases between. The CDR3 spans 11 residues. Written as DNA, the CDR3 is TGTGCCAGCAGTTTCCCGGACGGGCAGTACTTC. Translation gives CASSFPDGQYF. The full variable domain, completed using reference TRBV28 and TRBJ2-7, is DVKVTQSSRYLVKRTGEKVFLECVQDMDHENMFWYRQDPGLGLRLIYFSYDVKMKEKGDIPEGYSVSREKKERFSLILESASTNQTSMYLCASSFPDGQYFGPGTRLTVT.

In its sample, this clonotype ranks as medium-sized. This sequence joins TRBV28 and TRBJ1-2, with TRBD1 matching over 11 bases. Germline trimming cut 4 bases from V and 8 bases from J; bases unmatched to any gene: 12. The CDR3 runs to 16 residues. Germline loops: CDR1 MDHEN, CDR2 SYDVKM. CDR3 in amino acids: CASSSASGTGGKGYTF. The CDR3 DNA is TGTGCCAGCAGTTCCGCTTCCGGGACAGGGGGAAAAGGCTACACCTTC.

This clonotype is labeled medium-sized. The chain is built from TRBV20-1 and TRBJ2-1; 10 positions match TRBD2. Germline-derived CDR1 and CDR2 are DFQATT and SNEGSKA (reference sequence). The CDR3 sequence is 15 residues long. Losses at the gene ends were 3 bases for V and 2 bases for J; bases not matched to a gene: 4. The CDR3 coding sequence is TGCAGTGCTAGTCCCCTAGCGGGGGCCTACAATGAGCAGTTCTTC. It is translated as CSASPLAGAYNEQFF.

Judged by abundance, this clonotype is medium-sized. The chain recombines TRBV1 with TRBJ1-5; whether TRBD1, the table's D call, matches the DNA was not checked. TRBV1 is described as a pseudogene. This CDR3 comprises 15 residues. The CDR3 loop is CTSSQDLQGRQPQHF. In DNA form, the CDR3 reads TGCACCAGCAGCCAAGATCTACAGGGGCGTCAGCCCCAGCATTTT.

In this sample, this clonotype turned up once. The chain couples TRBV6-1 to TRBJ1-5; no reliable D call. In germline, CDR1 is MNHNS, CDR2 SASEGT. This CDR3 has 15 residues. Deletions cut 2 bases from V and 0 bases from J, with 8 bases between. The CDR3 reads CASSEYLYSNQPQHF. The CDR3 nucleotides are TGTGCCAGCAGTGAATATCTGTATAGCAATCAGCCCCAGCATTTT.

This clonotype is labeled medium-sized (0.01 to 0.1%). This chain connects TRBV7-8 to TRBJ1-5; tentative D call: TRBD1 (5 bases). Germline V gives CDR1 SGHVS, CDR2 FQNEAQ. Trimming pared 3 bases from V and 5 bases from J, leaving 11 bases between. The CDR3 is made up of 14 amino acids. CDR3 DNA: TGTGCCAGCAGCTTGATTCAGGGCGATCAGCCCCAGCATTTT. The encoded protein is CASSLIQGDQPQHF.

Relative to its sample, this clonotype is medium-sized. The J gene is TRBJ1-2, the V gene TRBV6-4; 8 nucleotides align to TRBD1. This CDR3 comprises 15 residues. V gave up 3 bases and J gave up 4 bases; unmatched junction bases: 7. Germline assignment: CDR1 MRHNA and CDR2 SNTAGT. CDR3 nucleotides: TGTGCCAGCAGTGATAACGGACAGGGAAGCTATGGCTACACCTTC. This translates into CASSDNGQGSYGYTF.